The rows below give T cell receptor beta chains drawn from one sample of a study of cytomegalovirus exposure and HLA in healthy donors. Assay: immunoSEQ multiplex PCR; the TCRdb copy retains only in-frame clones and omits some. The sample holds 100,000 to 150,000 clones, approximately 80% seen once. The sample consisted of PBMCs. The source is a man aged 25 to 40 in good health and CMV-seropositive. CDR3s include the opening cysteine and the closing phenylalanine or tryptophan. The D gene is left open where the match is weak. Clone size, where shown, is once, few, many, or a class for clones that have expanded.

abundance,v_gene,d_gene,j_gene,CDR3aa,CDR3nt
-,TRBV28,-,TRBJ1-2,CASSLVRRGSGYTF,TGTGCCAGCAGTTTGGTTCGCAGGGGTAGTGGCTACACCTTC
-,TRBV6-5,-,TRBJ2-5,CASSYSDSQETQYF,TGTGCCAGCAGTTACTCAGACAGCCAAGAGACCCAGTACTTC
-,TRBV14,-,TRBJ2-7,CASSPVRESNEQYF,TGTGCCAGCAGCCCCGTCCGGGAGTCCAACGAGCAGTACTTC
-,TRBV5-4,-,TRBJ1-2,CASSFMGSNYGYTF,TGTGCCAGCAGCTTCATGGGCAGTAACTATGGCTACACCTTC
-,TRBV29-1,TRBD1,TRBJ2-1,CSVTGTGNYNEQFF,TGCAGCGTTACCGGGACAGGGAACTACAATGAGCAGTTCTTC
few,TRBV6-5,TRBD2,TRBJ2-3,CASSRGGFLTDTQYF,TGTGCCAGCTCACGGGGGGGTTTTCTCACAGATACGCAGTATTTT
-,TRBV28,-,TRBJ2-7,CASSSGQLPYEQYF,TGTGCCAGCAGCTCTGGACAGCTGCCCTACGAGCAGTACTTC
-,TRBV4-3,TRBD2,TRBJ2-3,CASSQDLGGSGTDTQYF,TGCGCCAGCAGCCAAGATTTGGGCGGGAGCGGCACAGATACGCAGTATTTT
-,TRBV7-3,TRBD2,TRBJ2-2,CASSLLGGLAPNTGELFF,TGTGCCAGCAGCTTATTAGGGGGACTAGCGCCGAACACCGGGGAGCTGTTTTTT
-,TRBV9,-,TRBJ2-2,CASSQAGQGGVLIAGELFF,TGTGCCAGCAGCCAGGCAGGGCAGGGGGGAGTTTTAATCGCCGGGGAGCTGTTTTTT
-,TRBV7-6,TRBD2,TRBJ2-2,CASSDASGRNTGELFF,TGTGCCAGCAGCGATGCTAGCGGGAGAAACACCGGGGAGCTGTTTTTT
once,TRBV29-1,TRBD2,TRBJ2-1,CSVEVTSGTYNEQFF,TGCAGCGTTGAGGTCACTAGCGGAACCTACAATGAGCAGTTCTTC
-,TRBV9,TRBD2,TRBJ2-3,CASSKGLAGLDTQYF,TGTGCCAGCAGCAAGGGACTAGCGGGATTAGATACGCAGTATTTT
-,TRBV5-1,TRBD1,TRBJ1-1,CASRPTGGRELTEAFF,TGCGCCAGCAGACCTACAGGGGGTCGAGAACTCACTGAAGCTTTCTTT
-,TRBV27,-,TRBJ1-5,CASSLSGRARGQQSQHF,TGTGCCAGCAGTTTATCCGGGAGGGCTAGGGGCCAGCAGTCCCAGCATTTT
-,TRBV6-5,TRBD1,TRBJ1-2,CASSLRGLNSLGYTF,TGTGCCAGCAGTCTCAGGGGGTTGAATTCTCTAGGCTACACCTTC
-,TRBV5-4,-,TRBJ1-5,CASSFFGGGQPQHF,TGTGCCAGCAGCTTTTTCGGGGGAGGCCAGCCCCAGCATTTT
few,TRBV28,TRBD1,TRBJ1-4,CASSGGGPTNEKLFF,TGTGCCAGCAGCGGAGGGGGCCCAACTAATGAAAAACTGTTTTTT
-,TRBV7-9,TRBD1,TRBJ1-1,CASSSTSVRGPRTEAFF,TGTGCCAGCAGCTCAACAAGCGTCAGGGGGCCGCGTACTGAAGCTTTCTTT
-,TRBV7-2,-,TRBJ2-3,CASSFLQGMLGTDTQYF,TGTGCCAGCAGCTTTCTACAGGGTATGCTCGGCACAGATACGCAGTATTTT
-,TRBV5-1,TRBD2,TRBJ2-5,CASSFSLAGGETQYF,TGCGCCAGCAGCTTTAGCCTAGCGGGAGGCGAGACCCAGTACTTC
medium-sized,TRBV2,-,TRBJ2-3,CANGQDYTDTQYF,TGTGCCAACGGACAGGACTACACAGATACGCAGTATTTT
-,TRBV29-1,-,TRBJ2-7,CSVIRGGGYEQYF,TGCAGCGTTATAAGGGGAGGCGGCTACGAGCAGTACTTC
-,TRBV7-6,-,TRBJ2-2,CASSLEGGAGELFF,TGTGCCAGCAGCTTAGAAGGCGGGGCCGGGGAGCTGTTTTTT
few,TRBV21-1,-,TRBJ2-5,CASIRDRGGETQYF,TGTGCCAGCATTAGGGACAGGGGGGGGGAGACCCAGTACTTC
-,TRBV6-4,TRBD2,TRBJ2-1,CASSDQYSGTPNEQFF,TGTGCCAGCAGTGACCAATATAGCGGGACCCCTAATGAGCAGTTCTTC